One and the same sample provided the 24 T cell receptor beta chains below, sequenced in a study of human T cells and chemical hapten exposure. The sample's time point: pre-sensitization, week 0. The treatment denotes: therapeutic diphenylcyclopropenone sensitization with weekly scalp DPC. Via MiXCR, TCRdb re-called the RACE reads, giving one row per CDR3 protein. The data show around 260,000 distinct CDR3 sequences, roughly 8.9% seen once. The sample here was whole blood, taken in connection with sensitization to the hapten diphenylcyclopropenone (DPC). The receptors here all came from a woman aged 40 to 55 with alopecia areata. Some clones in this sample may be carry-over from other donors' samples.

This clonotype was observed a few times. J is TRBJ2-7 and V is TRBV7-9; 9 bases line up with TRBD1. V gave up 5 bases and J gave up 5 bases; unmatched junction bases: 10. This CDR3 contains 15 residues. CDR1 and CDR2 from the germline V gene are SEHNR and FQNEAQ (reference sequence). CDR3 loop: CASSQGGTGWNEQYF. CDR3 coding DNA: TGTGCCAGCAGCCAGGGGGGGACAGGGTGGAACGAGCAGTACTTC.

This chain links TRBV7-8 with TRBJ2-7; the D gene is possibly TRBD1 (5 bases). This CDR3 contains 15 residues. The V gene's germline CDR1 is SGHVS and CDR2 FQNEAQ. Deletions cut 2 bases from V and 4 bases from J, with 15 bases between. The CDR3 protein is CASSLRLSGIYEQYF. The CDR3 nucleotides read TGTGCCAGCAGCTTAAGGCTCTCAGGGATTTACGAGCAGTACTTC. The full variable domain, with the rest looked up from reference TRBV7-8 and TRBJ2-7, is GAGVSQSPRYKVAKRGQDVALRCDPISGHVSLFWYQQALGQGPEFLTYFQNEAQLDKSGLPSDRFFAERPEGSVSTLKIQRTQQEDSAVYLCASSLRLSGIYEQYFGPGTRLTVT.

The rearrangement uses TRBV12-3 or TRBV12-4 and TRBJ1-1; D may be TRBD1 (6 bases). The CDR3 is 15 residues long. V lost 1 base and J lost 1, with 10 bases in between. The CDR3 spells CASSLERTANTEAFF. CDR3 in DNA: TGTGCCAGCAGTTTAGAGAGGACAGCGAACACTGAAGCTTTCTTT.

The chain uses TRBV20-1 and TRBJ2-3, with 8 bases aligning to TRBD2. The germline V gene has CDR1 DFQATT and CDR2 SNEGSKA (reference sequence). V was pared by 6 bases and J by 0 bases, with 5 bases of the junction left unmatched. The CDR3 runs to 14 residues. CDR3 in DNA: TGCAGTGCCCCTAGCGGGTCTAGCACAGATACGCAGTATTTT. Protein sequence: CSAPSGSSTDTQYF.

In this sample, this clonotype turned up many times. This chain uses TRBV7-2 with TRBJ2-7; D call uncertain. The CDR3 is 15 residues long. The germline V gene has CDR1 SGHTA and CDR2 FQGNSA. The germline V and J ends were trimmed by 2 bases and 0 bases, with 11 bases remaining between them. The CDR3 is CASSLTGLSSYEQYF. The CDR3 nucleotides read TGTGCCAGCAGCTTAACCGGCCTAAGCTCCTACGAGCAGTACTTC.

The rearrangement uses TRBV5-1 and TRBJ2-2, with 7 bases fitting TRBD1. J gave up 6 bases and V 0 bases, and 2 bases lay outside the gene matches. This CDR3 region has 14 residues. Per germline, CDR1 SGHRS and CDR2 YFSETQ. CDR3 protein: CASSLGTGAGELFF. As DNA, the CDR3 is TGCGCCAGCAGCTTGGGGACAGGTGCCGGGGAGCTGTTTTTT.

The chain has TRBV4-2 and TRBJ2-7; D possibly corresponds to TRBD2 (5 bases). CDR1 LGHNA and CDR2 YNFKEQ come from the germline V gene. The CDR3 extends over 13 amino acids. V shed 0 bases and J shed 6 bases, with 9 bases lying between them. CDR3 bases: TGTGCCAGCAGCCAAGAGGTCGGGGTCGAGCAGTACTTC. It codes for CASSQEVGVEQYF.

This clonotype was detected ten times or more. The V call is TRBV12-3 or TRBV12-4, the J call TRBJ1-2, with D possibly TRBD1 on 6 matching bases. The V and J ends lost 3 bases and 8 bases respectively, with 16 bases between them. CDR3 length equals 14 residues. CDR3 nucleotide sequence: TGTGCCAGCAGTTTCTCCCAGACAGGCGGCGGCTACACCTTC. This gives the protein CASSFSQTGGGYTF.

This clonotype turned up a few times. The J gene is TRBJ2-5, the V gene TRBV18; D gene unclear. Germline assignment: CDR1 KGHSH and CDR2 LQKENI. Deletions cut 3 bases from V and 1 base from J, with 6 bases between. The CDR3 sequence is 13 residues long. The CDR3 bases are TGTGCCAGCTCACCGCCCAGCCAAGAGACCCAGTACTTC. It translates to CASSPPSQETQYF.

The chain combines TRBV28 with TRBJ1-2; D is uncertain. The germline V gene encodes CDR1 MDHEN and CDR2 SYDVKM. The V gene lost 1 base and the J gene lost 5 bases, with 8 bases spanning the gap. The CDR3 covers 13 residues. The CDR3 spells CASSLSSLYGYTF. The DNA for the CDR3 is TGTGCCAGCAGTTTATCGTCCCTATATGGCTACACCTTC.

This chain links TRBV9 with TRBJ2-1, with D possibly matching TRBD2 (7 bases). Trimming shortened V by 4 bases and J by 5 bases, and 13 bases separated the two germline ends. Germline V gives CDR1 SGDLS, CDR2 YYNGEE. The CDR3 totals 14 residues. The CDR3 here is CASSRRGGDNEQFF. The CDR3, as DNA: TGTGCCAGCAGCCGCCGCGGGGGCGACAATGAGCAGTTCTTC.

Ten or more counts support this clonotype. V is TRBV7-2 and J is TRBJ1-5; D remains unclear. V was pared by 1 base and J by 15 bases, with 16 bases between. Looked up from germline, CDR1 is SGHTA and CDR2 is FQGNSA. This CDR3 has 13 amino acids. The CDR3 protein is CASSLEGWGMRHF. CDR3 in DNA: TGTGCCAGCAGCTTAGAGGGTTGGGGTATGCGGCATTTT.

This clonotype was detected a few times. The chain links TRBV21-1 to TRBJ1-5; the table assigns TRBD1, which was not confirmed against the DNA. TRBV21-1 is a pseudogene locus. The CDR3 is 15 amino acids. CDR3 in amino acids: CASSMGQFSNQPQHF. Written as DNA, the CDR3 is TGTGCCAGCAGCATGGGACAGTTTAGCAATCAGCCCCAGCATTTT.

This clonotype was seen repeatedly, ten times or more. The CDR3 region is CATSPWGAASGNTIYF. The CDR3, as DNA: TGCGCCACCTCCCCATGGGGAGCGGCCTCTGGAAACACCATATATTTT. The chain uses TRBV4-1 and TRBJ1-3; D remains ambiguous. The CDR3 is 16 residues long. Between the trimmed V and J ends, which lost 10 bases and 0 bases, there was a span of 19 bases. Germline CDR1 MGHRA, CDR2 YSYEKL.

V gene TRBV5-1 combines with J gene TRBJ2-6; 9 nucleotides match TRBD1. CDR1 and CDR2 (germline): SGHRS, YFSETQ. This CDR3 has 17 amino acids. V lost 5 bases and J lost 1; bases outside the gene matches: 7. CDR3 DNA: TGCGCCAGCAGGGCCGGGACAGGGCGGTCTGGGGCCAACGTCCTGACTTTC. Residues: CASRAGTGRSGANVLTF.

CDR3 DNA: TGCGCCAGCAGCTTGGCCGGCGGGGAAGGCACTGAAGCTTTCTTT. Its translation: CASSLAGGEGTEAFF. The V gene is TRBV5-1, the J gene TRBJ1-1, with D unresolved. The V gene lost 0 bases and the J gene lost 4 bases, with 13 bases spanning the gap. This CDR3 region has 15 residues. Germline CDR1 is SGHRS and CDR2 is YFSETQ.

This clonotype showed up just a few times. The DNA of the CDR3 is TGTGCCAGCAGCCGCCGGGACATTCCATACGAGCAGTACTTC. This codes for CASSRRDIPYEQYF. This chain uses TRBV28 with TRBJ2-7; D may be TRBD1 (6 bases). Per the germline V gene, CDR1 is MDHEN and CDR2 is SYDVKM. V was cut by 6 bases and J by 4 bases, with 16 bases left in between. This CDR3 has 14 amino acids. Looking up the rest from reference TRBV28 and TRBJ2-7 gives the full variable domain: DVKVTQSSRYLVKRTGEKVFLECVQDMDHENMFWYRQDPGLGLRLIYFSYDVKMKEKGDIPEGYSVSREKKERFSLILESASTNQTSMYLCASSRRDIPYEQYFGPGTRLTVT.

This clonotype was detected many times. CDR3 protein: CASSRGRQPNQPQHF. For the CDR3, the DNA is TGTGCCAGCAGTCGGGGACGGCAACCTAATCAGCCCCAGCATTTT. The J gene is TRBJ1-5, the V gene TRBV27, with a weak D call TRBD1 (5 bases). The V gene lost 5 bases and the J gene lost 4 bases, with 15 bases spanning the gap. Germline lookup yields CDR1 MNHEY and CDR2 SMNVEV (reference sequence). The CDR3 contains 15 residues.

This clonotype was counted only a few times. Just one base apart from a much larger clone, this may be a read error. The J gene is TRBJ2-2, the V gene TRBV28, with unresolved D. Germline CDR1 and CDR2: MDHEN and SYDVKM. The CDR3 runs 13 residues. Deletions cut 4 bases from V and 0 bases from J, with 3 bases between. The CDR3: CASSSANTGELFF. The CDR3 region has the DNA TGTGCCAGCAGTTCAGCGAACACCGGGGAGCTGTTTTTT. Full variable domain (remainder filled in from reference TRBV28 and TRBJ2-2): DVKVTQSSRYLVKRTGEKVFLECVQDMDHENMFWYRQDPGLGLRLIYFSYDVKMKEKGDIPEGYSVSREKKERFSLILESASTNQTSMYLCASSSANTGELFFGEGSRLTVL.

V usage is TRBV6-5 and J usage is TRBJ2-3; maybe TRBD2 (6 bases). Trimming took 8 bases from V and 6 from J, leaving 9 bases between them. Per the germline V gene, CDR1 is MNHEY and CDR2 is SVGAGI. The CDR3 contains 11 residues. CDR3 protein: CASRGDDTQYF. CDR3 sequence (DNA): TGTGCCAGCCGCGGGGATGATACGCAGTATTTT.

The chain links TRBV7-8 to TRBJ1-6; possibly TRBD1 for D (6 bases). Germline values: CDR1 SGHVS, CDR2 FQNEAQ. The CDR3 has 16 amino acids. The V end was cut by 5 bases, the J end by 6 bases, with 17 bases between. CDR3 sequence (DNA): TGTGCCAGCAGCCAGCGAGGCCTAGGGGGTAATTCACCCCTCCACTTT. It encodes CASSQRGLGGNSPLHF.

This clonotype was counted at least ten times. The V and J genes are TRBV5-6 and TRBJ1-2, with D possibly matching TRBD1 (6 bases). The germline CDR1 and CDR2 sequences are SGHDT and YYEEEE. Trimming left V 3 bases short and J 1 base short, with 10 bases between. This CDR3 is 14 amino acids long. CDR3 bases: TGTGCCAGCAGCTACGGGACAAATAACTATGGCTACACCTTC. Its translation is CASSYGTNNYGYTF.

This clonotype was counted between two and nine times. The genes are TRBV12-3 or TRBV12-4 and TRBJ2-1, with a weak D call TRBD1 (6 bases). The CDR3 runs 12 residues. Trimming pared 5 bases from V and 8 bases from J, leaving 10 bases between. The CDR3 loop reads CASSAYRDEQFF. The CDR3, as DNA: TGTGCCAGCAGTGCCTACAGGGATGAGCAGTTCTTC.

The V and J genes are TRBV2 and TRBJ1-1, with D possibly being TRBD1 (6 bases). V lost 6 bases and J 0 bases, leaving 14 bases between the germline ends. The CDR3 runs 15 residues. The germline V gene encodes CDR1 SNHLY and CDR2 FYNNEI. The CDR3 region is CASRPVDSMNTEAFF. In DNA, the CDR3 is TGTGCCAGCAGACCTGTGGACAGCATGAACACTGAAGCTTTCTTT.